The next 31 T cell receptor beta chains were all read from a single sample in a study of T cell changes during pregnancy in multiple sclerosis. Sequencing was performed with immunoSEQ multiplex PCR; in TCRdb, only in-frame clones are kept and a portion is missing. Of under 85,000 clones in the sample, roughly 90% are singletons; the top ten hold more than 8%. The sequences come from peripheral blood, collected after pregnancy. These receptors all come from a female donor in good health, enrolled as a control in a pregnancy study.

This clone has just one count. The chain couples TRBV15 to TRBJ2-1, with 8 bases identical to TRBD2. The junction had 5 bases not matched to a gene; V was cut back by 8 bases and J by 2 bases. The CDR3 runs 14 residues. Germline loops: CDR1 LNHNV, CDR2 YYDKDF (reference sequence). The CDR3 loop is CATRGSGAYNEQFF. CDR3 DNA: TGTGCCACCCGGGGTAGCGGGGCCTACAATGAGCAGTTCTTC.

This clone was detected only a few times. CDR3: CASSPVGLGEQYF. CDR3 nucleotides: TGTGCCAGCTCACCAGTGGGGCTGGGAGAGCAGTACTTC. The rearrangement links TRBV18 to TRBJ2-7; possible D gene TRBD1, 5 bases. Per the germline V gene, CDR1 is KGHSH and CDR2 is LQKENI. The CDR3 loop spans 13 amino acids. V was shortened by 2 bases and J by 7 bases, with 12 bases between the two germline ends.

The gene calls are TRBV19 and TRBJ2-1; 10 positions match TRBD2. The CDR3 totals 11 residues. Trimming removed 6 bases from V and 15 bases from J; junction bases left unmatched: 5. Germline V gene lookup returns CDR1 LNHDA and CDR2 SQIVND (reference sequence). The CDR3, as DNA: TGTGCCAGTAGCCTAGCGGGAGCACTGTTCTTC. Protein: CASSLAGALFF. Full variable domain (remainder filled in from reference TRBV19 and TRBJ2-1): DGGITQSPKYLFRKEGQNVTLSCEQNLNHDAMYWYRQDPGQGLRLIYYSQIVNDFQKGDIAEGYSVSREKKESFPLTVTSAQKNPTAFYLCASSLAGALFFGPGTRLTVL.

In DNA form, the CDR3 reads TGTGCCACCAGCGATATAGCGGGACTGTCCTACAATGAGCAGTTCTTC. This sequence encodes CATSDIAGLSYNEQFF. This chain uses TRBV15 with TRBJ2-1; TRBD2 agrees at 8 bases. The V gene's germline CDR1 is LNHNV and CDR2 YYDKDF (reference sequence). The CDR3 has 16 residues. Trimming took 5 bases from V and 1 from J; bases not matched to a gene: 7.

This clone turned up a few times. The V call is TRBV6-4, the J call TRBJ2-1; 8 nucleotides line up with TRBD2. From germline, CDR1 is MRHNA and CDR2 SNTAGT. There are 14 residues in the CDR3. The V gene end was trimmed by 5 bases and the J gene end by 2 bases; junction bases not matched to a gene: 2. Here the CDR3 reads CASSRSGAYNEQFF. CDR3 nucleotides: TGTGCCAGCAGTCGTAGCGGGGCCTACAATGAGCAGTTCTTC.

The chain links TRBV6-5 to TRBJ1-1; D may be TRBD1 (5 bases). The CDR3 extends over 14 amino acids. The ends were cut back, 6 bases at V and 5 bases at J, with 16 bases in the middle. In germline, CDR1 is MNHEY, CDR2 SVGAGI. The CDR3 sequence: CASSPLLGRTEAFF. CDR3 bases: TGTGCCAGCAGCCCTCTTTTGGGGCGAACTGAAGCTTTCTTT.

This clone was recorded once. The chain couples TRBV2 to TRBJ2-6; 14 positions agree with TRBD2. The CDR3 runs 17 residues. V lost 9 bases and J lost 4; bases outside the gene matches: 8. The germline V gene encodes CDR1 SNHLY and CDR2 FYNNEI. CDR3 in DNA: TGTGCCAGTGAGGGACTAGCGGGAGTGAGCGGGGCCAACGTCCTGACTTTC. This translates into CASEGLAGVSGANVLTF.

The chain links TRBV6-5 to TRBJ2-3; D remains unclear. Trimming cost V 9 bases and J 2 bases, with 15 bases left between them. This CDR3 has 14 residues. The germline gives CDR1 MNHEY, CDR2 SVGAGI. The chain's CDR3 is CARPTGRNTDTQYF. The CDR3 DNA follows: TGTGCCAGACCTACCGGTAGAAACACAGATACGCAGTATTTT.

This clone was counted once. The J gene is TRBJ2-3, the V gene TRBV30, with D maybe TRBD2 (6 bases). The V end was cut by 0 bases, the J end by 0 bases, with 10 bases between. The CDR3 has 15 amino acids. CDR1 and CDR2 (germline): GTSNPN, SVGIG (reference sequence). CDR3 nucleotides: TGTGCCTGGAGTGTACGGGGAGGAAGCACAGATACGCAGTATTTT. It is translated as CAWSVRGGSTDTQYF. Together with reference TRBV30 and TRBJ2-3, the CDR3 gives the full variable domain: SQTIHQWPATLVQPVGSPLSLECTVEGTSNPNLYWYRQAAGRGLQLLFYSVGIGQISSEVPQNLSASRPQDRQFILSSKKLLLSDSGFYLCAWSVRGGSTDTQYFGPGTRLTVL.

The rearrangement joins TRBV4-3 to TRBJ2-2, with 8 bases identical to TRBD2. There are 18 residues in the CDR3. Germline V CDR1 and CDR2: LGHNA, YSLEER. The J segment lost 7 bases and the V segment lost 0 bases, leaving 13 bases of the junction unmatched. CDR3 DNA: TGCGCCAGCAGCCAAGATATTTTAACGGGGGGGCCCGGCGGGGAGCTGTTTTTT. Residues: CASSQDILTGGPGGELFF.

The table lists this clone with a count of one. The rearrangement uses TRBV19 and TRBJ1-6; 8 bases map to TRBD1. Germline-derived CDR1 and CDR2 are LNHDA and SQIVND (reference sequence). The CDR3 loop spans 15 amino acids. The V and J ends lost 6 bases and 6 bases, in that order; junction bases with no gene match: 7. The CDR3 coding sequence is TGTGCCAGTAGCGACAGGGGATTGGGTAATTCACCCCTCCACTTT. It encodes CASSDRGLGNSPLHF.

This chain connects TRBV5-6 to TRBJ2-1; D unresolved. Trimming removed 4 bases from V and 10 bases from J, with 15 bases in between. Germline loops: CDR1 SGHDT, CDR2 YYEEEE. The CDR3 has 13 residues. The CDR3, as DNA: TGTGCCAGCAGCCCCGACGGCTTCGGGGAGCAGTTCTTC. It specifies CASSPDGFGEQFF. Full variable domain (missing parts from reference TRBV5-6 and TRBJ2-1): DAGVTQSPTHLIKTRGQQVTLRCSPKSGHDTVSWYQQALGQGPQFIFQYYEEEERQRGNFPDRFSGHQFPNYSSELNVNALLLGDSALYLCASSPDGFGEQFFGPGTRLTVL.

The V and J genes are TRBV11-3 and TRBJ1-1; 9 positions agree with TRBD1. This CDR3 has 12 residues. With 6 bases clipped from V and 9 bases from J, the junction kept 5 bases outside the gene matches. Looked up from germline, CDR1 is SGHNT and CDR2 is YENEEA. CDR3 sequence: CASRPGTGKAFF. The CDR3 nucleotides read TGTGCCAGCAGACCCGGGACAGGGAAAGCTTTCTTT.

The V and J genes are TRBV10-3 and TRBJ2-1; maybe TRBD2 (7 bases). CDR3 size: 17 residues. CDR1 and CDR2 from the germline V gene are ENHRY and SYGVKD. The ends were cut back, 2 bases at V and 9 bases at J, with 23 bases in the middle. The CDR3 protein is CAISEAPSGSGGAEQFF. DNA of the CDR3: TGTGCCATCAGTGAGGCCCCATCAGGGTCGGGGGGCGCTGAGCAGTTCTTC.

The sample holds a few counts of this clone. This sequence joins TRBV11-3 and TRBJ2-7, with 7 bases fitting TRBD1. Per germline, CDR1 SGHNT and CDR2 YENEEA. The CDR3 extends over 14 amino acids. V lost 5 bases, J lost 2 bases, and 6 bases stayed unmatched. CDR3 region: CASSPGDSPYEQYF. The CDR3 DNA reads TGTGCCAGCAGCCCCGGGGACAGTCCCTACGAGCAGTACTTC.

The rearrangement uses TRBV30 and TRBJ2-7, with D possibly being TRBD1 (5 bases). Trimming pared 2 bases from V and 5 bases from J, leaving 16 bases between. The V gene's germline CDR1 is GTSNPN and CDR2 SVGIG (reference sequence). This CDR3 is built from 14 residues. The CDR3, as DNA: TGTGCCTGGAGTCGGACGGACAAGGCCCACGAGCAGTACTTC. Translation gives CAWSRTDKAHEQYF.

V usage is TRBV29-1 and J usage is TRBJ1-2; tentative D call: TRBD1 (5 bases). Germline V lookup: CDR1 SQVTM, CDR2 ANQGSEA. The CDR3 runs to 14 residues. V was pared by 6 bases and J by 6 bases, with 20 bases between. CDR3 sequence (DNA): TGCAGCGTGGGGCGGGGGACGGCCCAAGATGGCTACACCTTC. Translation gives CSVGRGTAQDGYTF.

V is TRBV7-2 and J is TRBJ1-5; TRBD1 aligns across 7 bases. V shed 5 bases, J shed 0 bases, and the junction held 7 bases outside the gene matches. This CDR3 contains 16 residues. Germline-derived CDR1 and CDR2 are SGHTA and FQGNSA. The CDR3: CASSTGQLFSNQPQHF. The CDR3 region has the DNA TGTGCCAGCAGCACGGGACAGCTCTTTAGCAATCAGCCCCAGCATTTT.

The chain is built from TRBV13 and TRBJ2-1, with 10 bases identical to TRBD2. Trimming took 5 bases from V and 4 from J; bases not matched to a gene: 2. Germline V gene lookup returns CDR1 PRHDT and CDR2 FYEKMQ (reference sequence). This CDR3 comprises 14 residues. The CDR3, as DNA: TGTGCCAGCAGCGGGACTAGCGTTTACAATGAGCAGTTCTTC. Its translation: CASSGTSVYNEQFF.

This chain connects TRBV6-1 to TRBJ1-5, with TRBD1 matching 9 bases. The ends lost 8 bases at V and 6 bases at J; junction bases unmatched: 8. CDR1 is MNHNS and CDR2 is SASEGT in the germline V gene. The CDR3 loop spans 14 amino acids. The CDR3 coding sequence is TGTGCCAGCCATCTGGGACAGGGCGGTCAGCCCCAGCATTTT. Protein product: CASHLGQGGQPQHF.

The chain is built from TRBV19 and TRBJ1-5; 11 bases align to TRBD1. The CDR3 loop spans 15 amino acids. V lost 1 base, J lost 6 bases, and 2 bases stayed unmatched. Germline lookup yields CDR1 LNHDA and CDR2 SQIVND (reference sequence). The CDR3 spells CASSIVGQGGQPQHF. CDR3 bases: TGTGCCAGTAGTATAGTGGGACAGGGGGGTCAGCCCCAGCATTTT.

The J gene is TRBJ2-1, the V gene TRBV7-8; 9 nucleotides match TRBD2. With V trimmed by 5 bases and J by 8 bases, 13 bases remained unmatched. Germline CDR1 and CDR2: SGHVS and FQNEAQ. The CDR3 spans 16 residues. CDR3 amino acids: CASSVDSGRPPHEQFF. The CDR3 nucleotides read TGTGCCAGCAGCGTTGACAGCGGGAGGCCCCCACATGAGCAGTTCTTC.

The J gene is TRBJ2-5, the V gene TRBV7-2; 14 bases align to TRBD2. Germline V gene lookup returns CDR1 SGHTA and CDR2 FQGNSA. The V gene end was trimmed by 5 bases and the J gene end by 7 bases; junction bases not matched to a gene: 9. This CDR3 contains 16 residues. In DNA form, the CDR3 reads TGTGCCAGCAGCATGGGGACTAGCGGGGGTGGCGGGACCCAGTACTTC. Translated, it gives CASSMGTSGGGGTQYF. Full variable domain (remainder filled in from reference TRBV7-2 and TRBJ2-5): GAGVSQSPSNKVTEKGKDVELRCDPISGHTALYWYRQSLGQGLEFLIYFQGNSAPDKSGLPSDRFSAERTGGSVSTLTIQRTQQEDSAVYLCASSMGTSGGGGTQYFGPGTRLLVL.

The rearrangement links TRBV5-8 to TRBJ2-7; the D gene is possibly TRBD1 (5 bases). V lost 0 bases and J 3 bases, leaving 10 bases between the germline ends. Germline CDR1 is SGHTS and CDR2 is YDEGEE. The CDR3 runs to 14 residues. The CDR3, as DNA: TGTGCCAGCAGCTTGGTCAGGGCCCACTACGAGCAGTACTTC. As protein: CASSLVRAHYEQYF.

This chain connects TRBV19 to TRBJ1-3; no clear D gene. The CDR3 totals 12 residues. CDR1 is LNHDA and CDR2 is SQIVND in the germline V gene (reference sequence). Between the trimmed V and J ends, which lost 7 bases and 3 bases, there was a span of 7 bases. The CDR3 bases are TGTGCCAGTACGCAGGTTGGAAACACCATATATTTT. It specifies CASTQVGNTIYF.

The chain employs TRBV5-1 and TRBJ1-1; D may be TRBD1 (6 bases). The CDR3 is made up of 16 amino acids. Trimming stripped 3 bases from V and 1 base from J, with 16 bases between. Germline V gene sequence: CDR1 SGHRS, CDR2 YFSETQ. The CDR3 DNA is TGCGCCAGCAGCTACCTAACAGGGAAGGGGAACACTGAAGCTTTCTTT. It is translated as CASSYLTGKGNTEAFF. Full variable domain (remainder filled in from reference TRBV5-1 and TRBJ1-1): KAGVTQTPRYLIKTRGQQVTLSCSPISGHRSVSWYQQTPGQGLQFLFEYFSETQRNKGNFPGRFSGRQFSNSRSEMNVSTLELGDSALYLCASSYLTGKGNTEAFFGQGTRLTVV.

V and J are TRBV18 and TRBJ1-4, with unresolved D. Germline V lookup: CDR1 KGHSH, CDR2 LQKENI. The CDR3 is 11 amino acids. V dropped 6 bases and J dropped 4 bases, with 3 bases sitting between them. This CDR3 is CASSLNEKLFF. CDR3 DNA sequence: TGTGCCAGCTCCCTTAATGAAAAACTGTTTTTT.

The rearrangement joins TRBV11-2 to TRBJ2-7; 10 nucleotides match TRBD1. CDR3 size: 17 residues. V trimming: 6 bases; J trimming: 1 base; junction bases outside the gene matches: 12. In germline, CDR1 is SGHAT, CDR2 FQNNGV. The CDR3 protein is CASRTGTGVSGSYEQYF. The DNA for the CDR3 is TGTGCCAGCAGGACCGGGACAGGGGTTAGCGGGTCCTACGAGCAGTACTTC.

The V and J genes are TRBV27 and TRBJ1-2, with a possible D match to TRBD1 (6 bases). This CDR3 is built from 14 residues. V was trimmed by 7 bases and J by 8 bases, leaving 20 bases between them. In germline, CDR1 is MNHEY, CDR2 SMNVEV (reference sequence). In DNA form, the CDR3 reads TGTGCCAGCACTTTTACAGGGAATAGCCGGGGCTACACCTTC. Translation gives CASTFTGNSRGYTF.

The table lists this clone with a few counts. This chain connects TRBV7-9 to TRBJ1-1, with D unclear. This CDR3 has 15 amino acids. V dropped 4 bases and J dropped 3 bases, with 15 bases sitting between them. Germline CDR1 and CDR2: SEHNR and FQNEAQ (reference sequence). The CDR3 DNA is TGTGCCAGCAGCTCGGACTTAAACGGGGACACTGAAGCTTTCTTT. This encodes CASSSDLNGDTEAFF.

Turning to this clone: The germline gene is not matched at one end of the junction; a read error may be the cause. This rearrangement joins TRBV7-2 to TRBJ2-2, with D uncertain. Germline V CDR1 and CDR2: SGHTA, FQGNSA. This CDR3 region has 14 residues. The CDR3 DNA is TGTGCCAGCAACTTATACGGAGTCACCGGGGAGCTGTTTTTT. Translated, it gives CASNLYGVTGELFF.